This T cell receptor beta chain emerged from a study of blood T cell repertoires in COVID-19. Clones were sequenced by immunoSEQ multiplex PCR, and TCRdb holds only the in-frame ones, with some missing. The sample lists roughly 410,000 clones, approximately 89% occurring once. This clone was seen a few times. This CDR3 comprises 16 residues. V was clipped by 1 base and J by 7 bases, with 16 bases between them. Germline loops: CDR1 SGHTA, CDR2 FQGNSA. The origin of this receptor is a woman aged 40-49 years with COVID-19, enrolled during active disease. This chain connects TRBV7-2 to TRBJ2-2, with a possible D match to TRBD2 (5 bases). Sequenced input: peripheral blood. The CDR3 nucleotides are TGTGCCAGCAGCTTAGGACTGGGAGTCCGACGCGGGGAGCTGTTTTTT. Translation gives CASSLGLGVRRGELFF.